The 10 T cell receptor beta chains presented below share a single source sample, sequenced in a study of T cell responses to AZD1222 COVID-19 vaccine. Assay used: immunoSEQ multiplex PCR; TCRdb lists only in-frame clones, some missing. The sample consists of some 120,000 clones, 80% to 90% of them appearing once. The sequenced sample was peripheral blood, obtained on day 0 of AZD1222 vaccination. These TCRs come from an adult in good health.

The J gene is TRBJ1-2, the V gene TRBV6-5; 7 bases are shared with TRBD1. The CDR3 runs 13 residues. Germline V gene data show CDR1 as MNHEY and CDR2 as SVGAGI. Trimming took 11 bases from V and 0 from J; bases not matched to a gene: 6. CDR3 amino acids: CAGRQGPNYGYTF. Written as DNA, the CDR3 is TGTGCCGGTCGACAGGGACCTAACTATGGCTACACCTTC.

This clone was picked up many times. The chain is built from TRBV2 and TRBJ1-4, with 8 bases lining up with TRBD1. The germline gives CDR1 SNHLY, CDR2 FYNNEI. Trimming removed 4 bases from V and 8 bases from J; junction bases left unmatched: 9. CDR3 length: 15 amino acids. The CDR3 nucleotides are TGTGCCAGCAGTGCGGTTCGGACAGGGTACGAAAAACTGTTTTTT. It yields the protein CASSAVRTGYEKLFF.

This clone was found once. V is TRBV7-8 and J is TRBJ1-4; the D is unclear. The germline V gene has CDR1 SGHVS and CDR2 FQNEAQ. Trimming left V 0 bases short and J 8 bases short, with 22 bases between. The CDR3 loop spans 18 amino acids. The CDR3 nucleotides read TGTGCCAGCAGCTTAGCGCCCGGCAGAAGCGCCGGGAGGGAAAAACTGTTTTTT. Residues: CASSLAPGRSAGREKLFF.

The chain carries TRBV11-3 and TRBJ1-1; the D is unclear. Between the trimmed V and J ends, which lost 0 bases and 1 base, there was a span of 12 bases. CDR3 length equals 16 residues. CDR1 is SGHNT and CDR2 is YENEEA in the germline V gene. In DNA form, the CDR3 reads TGTGCCAGCAGCTTAGAGTATGGGAGAAGGAACACTGAAGCTTTCTTT. Translated: CASSLEYGRRNTEAFF. Drawing the rest from reference TRBV11-3 and TRBJ1-1, the complete variable domain is EAGVVQSPRYKIIEKKQPVAFWCNPISGHNTLYWYLQNLGQGPELLIRYENEEAVDDSQLPKDRFSAERLKGVDSTLKIQPAELGDSAVYLCASSLEYGRRNTEAFFGQGTRLTVV.

The rearrangement links TRBV6-2 or TRBV6-3 to TRBJ2-5; 8 bases are a match to TRBD2. V gave up 2 bases and J gave up 4 bases; unmatched junction bases: 9. CDR3 length equals 16 residues. In germline, CDR1 is MNHEY, CDR2 SVGEGT. The CDR3 loop is CASSYPQAGARETQYF. CDR3 coding DNA: TGTGCCAGCAGTTACCCTCAAGCGGGAGCCAGAGAGACCCAGTACTTC.

The V call is TRBV30, the J call TRBJ2-1, with TRBD2 matching over 10 bases. Germline CDR1 is GTSNPN and CDR2 is SVGIG (reference sequence). Losses at the gene ends were 0 bases for V and 4 bases for J; bases not matched to a gene: 6. This CDR3 spans 16 amino acids. The CDR3 DNA reads TGTGCCTGGAGTGTAGCCAGGACTAGCGGTTACAATGAGCAGTTCTTC. Encoded protein: CAWSVARTSGYNEQFF.

This chain links TRBV9 with TRBJ1-6; TRBD1 might be the D (5 bases). V lost 3 bases and J lost 8, with 12 bases in between. The CDR3 is made up of 14 amino acids. Germline V CDR1 and CDR2: SGDLS, YYNGEE. CDR3 amino acids: CASSAQGLDSPLHF. CDR3 DNA: TGTGCCAGCAGCGCCCAGGGTCTCGATTCACCCCTCCACTTT. Based on the CDR3 plus reference TRBV9 and TRBJ1-6, the full variable domain is DSGVTQTPKHLITATGQRVTLRCSPRSGDLSVYWYQQSLDQGLQFLIQYYNGEERAKGNILERFSAQQFPDLHSELNLSSLELGDSALYFCASSAQGLDSPLHFGNGTRLTVT.

This chain connects TRBV6-5 to TRBJ2-7, with a tentative D call TRBD2 (7 bases). The CDR3 is made up of 13 amino acids. Germline V lookup: CDR1 MNHEY, CDR2 SVGAGI. Trimming stripped 6 bases from V and 7 bases from J, with 16 bases between. CDR3 sequence: CASRIGGAGEQYF. CDR3 DNA: TGTGCCAGCAGGATAGGGGGAGCGGGAGAGCAGTACTTC.

Written as DNA, the CDR3 is TGTGCCACCGGATACCTCGGAAGCTACACCTTC. Protein product: CATGYLGSYTF. The chain is built from TRBV15 and TRBJ1-2, with unresolved D. Trimming took off 8 bases at V and 9 bases at J, with 13 bases between the two ends. Germline V gives CDR1 LNHNV, CDR2 YYDKDF (reference sequence). The CDR3 loop spans 11 amino acids.

The rearrangement joins TRBV6-5 to TRBJ1-2, with D possibly being TRBD1 (6 bases). The ends were cut back, 11 bases at V and 8 bases at J, with 15 bases in the middle. This CDR3 comprises 11 residues. Germline V CDR1 and CDR2: MNHEY, SVGAGI. CDR3 region: CAGGGPQGYTF. The CDR3 DNA sequence: TGTGCCGGGGGCGGCCCACAAGGCTACACCTTC.